A single sample gave rise to the 20 T cell receptor beta chains below, sequenced in a study of T cells expressing NK-cell markers. TCRdb reprocessed the 5' RACE reads, with one entry per CDR3 protein and no DNA. This sample lists about 30,000 distinct CDR3 sequences; its ten largest clones have 50% to 75%. Sequencing used blood T cells: a sorted CD56 or NKG2C T cell subset, CD4+ or CD8+ T cells, or bulk PBMC T cells (not recorded which). Every receptor here comes from a woman aged 18-70 years in good health.

The chain is built from TRBV7-4 and TRBJ1-4. The CDR3 is made up of 14 amino acids. Germline V CDR1 and CDR2: SGHVT, SQSDAQ. The CDR3 sequence is CASEFYATNEKLFF.

The chain employs TRBV4-1 and TRBJ2-1; TCRdb names TRBD2, which stays unverified in the absence of DNA. The CDR3 is 17 residues long. Germline-derived CDR1 and CDR2 are MGHRA and YSYEKL. CDR3 protein: CASSQESGLAFYNEQFF.

CDR3 in amino acids: CASSFQSSSYNEQFF. V usage is TRBV12-3 or TRBV12-4 and J usage is TRBJ2-1. The CDR3 covers 15 residues.

J is TRBJ2-1 and V is TRBV20-1; TCRdb proposes TRBD1, but this gene call is untestable without DNA. The CDR3 extends over 16 amino acids. Germline V gives CDR1 DFQATT, CDR2 SNEGSKA (reference sequence). CDR3 amino acids: CSARAQGGGDYNEQFF.

V and J are TRBV4-1 and TRBJ1-5; without DNA, the TCRdb call of TRBD1 cannot be checked. The germline V gene encodes CDR1 MGHRA and CDR2 YSYEKL. The CDR3 spans 15 residues. CDR3 sequence reads: CASSQAWTGGQPQHF.

J is TRBJ2-1 and V is TRBV3-1; TCRdb selects TRBD2, and the lack of DNA leaves this call unchecked. The CDR3 has 17 amino acids. Germline CDR1 and CDR2: LGHDT and YNNKEL (reference sequence). Here the CDR3 reads CASSQDVHGGASNEQFF.

V usage is TRBV12-3 or TRBV12-4 and J usage is TRBJ2-5. The CDR3 totals 15 residues. CDR3 amino acids: CASSKDTTYQETQYF.

The chain joins TRBV4-1 to TRBJ2-3; no DNA is available, so the TRBD2 call from TCRdb remains unchecked. The V gene's germline CDR1 is MGHRA and CDR2 YSYEKL. This CDR3 has 15 amino acids. The CDR3: CASSQEDYYTDTQYF.

V gene TRBV12-3 or TRBV12-4 combines with J gene TRBJ2-5. The CDR3 length is 15 residues. CDR3 amino acids: CASSLGEPLGETQYF.

V is TRBV2 and J is TRBJ2-5; checking the TCRdb D call of TRBD1 is not possible without DNA. CDR1 and CDR2 (germline): SNHLY, FYNNEI. This CDR3 contains 15 residues. The CDR3 loop reads CASSVGGGPIETQYF.

The V call is TRBV29-1, the J call TRBJ2-5; TCRdb proposes TRBD1, but this gene call is untestable without DNA. This CDR3 comprises 16 residues. CDR1 and CDR2 from the germline V gene are SQVTM and ANQGSEA. The chain's CDR3 is CSVEKSGTGRLETQYF. The full variable domain, rest sourced from reference TRBV29-1 and TRBJ2-5, is SAVISQKPSRDICQRGTSLTIQCQVDSQVTMMFWYRQQPGQSLTLIATANQGSEATYESGFVIDKFPISRPNLTFSTLTVSNMSPEDSSIYLCSVEKSGTGRLETQYFGPGTRLLVL.

The chain links TRBV5-1 to TRBJ2-1; TCRdb proposes TRBD2, but this gene call is untestable without DNA. Germline V gene lookup returns CDR1 SGHRS and CDR2 YFSETQ. This CDR3 comprises 14 residues. Here the CDR3 reads CASSSRAGGSEQFF.

This sequence joins TRBV7-9 and TRBJ2-7; as DNA is missing, the TRBD1 call by TCRdb cannot be tested. The CDR3 runs to 13 residues. Looked up from germline, CDR1 is SEHNR and CDR2 is FQNEAQ (reference sequence). CDR3: CASSTRQIYEQYF.

The V call is TRBV20-1, the J call TRBJ2-3; TCRdb names TRBD1, which stays unverified in the absence of DNA. The CDR3 extends over 17 amino acids. Germline-derived CDR1 and CDR2 are DFQATT and SNEGSKA (reference sequence). The CDR3 protein is CSARDLQGSRSTDTQYF.

This chain uses TRBV28 with TRBJ2-7; TCRdb gives TRBD1 as the D gene, but with no DNA this cannot be confirmed. The CDR3 spans 15 residues. CDR1 and CDR2 (germline): MDHEN, SYDVKM. CDR3 in amino acids: CASSLDTGWGNEQYF. The full variable domain, rest sourced from reference TRBV28 and TRBJ2-7, is DVKVTQSSRYLVKRTGEKVFLECVQDMDHENMFWYRQDPGLGLRLIYFSYDVKMKEKGDIPEGYSVSREKKERFSLILESASTNQTSMYLCASSLDTGWGNEQYFGPGTRLTVT.

The rearrangement uses TRBV5-6 and TRBJ1-2; the D call of TRBD1 rests on TCRdb alone, since no DNA is present to check it. Germline V gene lookup returns CDR1 SGHDT and CDR2 YYEEEE. This CDR3 comprises 14 residues. The CDR3 protein is CASSQGQVVHGYTF. Combining the CDR3 with reference TRBV5-6 and TRBJ1-2 gives the whole variable domain DAGVTQSPTHLIKTRGQQVTLRCSPKSGHDTVSWYQQALGQGPQFIFQYYEEEERQRGNFPDRFSGHQFPNYSSELNVNALLLGDSALYLCASSQGQVVHGYTFGSGTRLTVV.

The chain uses TRBV12-3 or TRBV12-4 and TRBJ2-7; TCRdb returns TRBD1, unconfirmable since there is no DNA. The CDR3 consists of 12 residues. The CDR3 spells CASSRDGYEQYF.

The J gene is TRBJ2-7, the V gene TRBV27; the TCRdb call, TRBD1, lacks DNA for checking. CDR1 and CDR2 (germline): MNHEY, SMNVEV (reference sequence). The CDR3 is made up of 14 amino acids. CDR3 sequence reads: CASGKTGQGREQYF.

The rearrangement links TRBV30 to TRBJ2-1; as DNA is missing, the TRBD2 call by TCRdb cannot be tested. The germline V gene encodes CDR1 GTSNPN and CDR2 SVGIG (reference sequence). The CDR3 runs to 15 residues. The CDR3 sequence: CALTKGLADYNEQFF.

The V gene is TRBV29-1, the J gene TRBJ2-5. The CDR3 runs 12 residues. The V gene's germline CDR1 is SQVTM and CDR2 ANQGSEA. The CDR3 here is CSVVYDQGTQYF. The entire variable domain, with the rest obtained from reference TRBV29-1 and TRBJ2-5, is as follows: SAVISQKPSRDICQRGTSLTIQCQVDSQVTMMFWYRQQPGQSLTLIATANQGSEATYESGFVIDKFPISRPNLTFSTLTVSNMSPEDSSIYLCSVVYDQGTQYFGPGTRLLVL.